A single sample is the source of the 7 T cell receptor beta chains below, sequenced in a study of OX40 agonist ivuxolimab in advanced cancers. The method was immunoSEQ multiplex PCR; TCRdb's version includes in-frame clones alone and lacks a portion of them. The profile shows 100,000 to 150,000 clones, 85% to 95% of them singletons. The source material was CD4+ or CD8+ T cells sorted from blood, sampled in a trial of the OX40 agonist ivuxolimab. The receptors here all came from an adult with an advanced solid tumor such as melanoma, head and neck, liver or kidney cancer.

This clone was counted only a few times. This chain connects TRBV19 to TRBJ2-5; 9 bases line up with TRBD1. The CDR3 loop spans 17 amino acids. Germline-derived CDR1 and CDR2 are LNHDA and SQIVND (reference sequence). The ends lost 7 bases at V and 4 bases at J; junction bases unmatched: 16. The CDR3 DNA reads TGTGCCAGTACCCAGGGACAGGGCGATACGCGTCGAGAGACCCAGTACTTC. This encodes CASTQGQGDTRRETQYF. Complete variable domain (other parts from reference TRBV19 and TRBJ2-5): DGGITQSPKYLFRKEGQNVTLSCEQNLNHDAMYWYRQDPGQGLRLIYYSQIVNDFQKGDIAEGYSVSREKKESFPLTVTSAQKNPTAFYLCASTQGQGDTRRETQYFGPGTRLLVL.

The chain is built from TRBV5-1 and TRBJ2-5, with no clear D. V dropped 2 bases and J dropped 4 bases, with 12 bases sitting between them. This CDR3 spans 14 amino acids. CDR1 is SGHRS and CDR2 is YFSETQ in the germline V gene. The DNA for the CDR3 is TGCGCCAGCAGCTTTCAAGTGGCCCCAGAGACCCAGTACTTC. It codes for CASSFQVAPETQYF.

The chain uses TRBV5-6 and TRBJ2-3; 8 bases map to TRBD2. Germline CDR1 SGHDT, CDR2 YYEEEE. Unmatched junction bases numbered 8, after V lost 5 bases and J lost 0 bases. The CDR3 is 16 residues long. This CDR3 is CASSQDSGVSTDTQYF. The CDR3 bases are TGTGCCAGCAGTCAAGATAGCGGGGTTAGCACAGATACGCAGTATTTT.

This chain uses TRBV6-6 with TRBJ1-3; D is possibly TRBD1 (5 bases). The CDR3 has 14 amino acids. V lost 11 bases and J lost 4, with 18 bases in between. Germline V gene sequence: CDR1 MNHNY, CDR2 SVGAGI (reference sequence). The CDR3, as DNA: TGTGCCCTCGGGGGGAAGGGTCGGGGAAACACCATATATTTT. Translation: CALGGKGRGNTIYF.

The chain joins TRBV6-6 to TRBJ2-1; maybe TRBD1 (5 bases). CDR3 length: 13 amino acids. CDR1 MNHNY and CDR2 SVGAGI come from the germline V gene (reference sequence). With 2 bases removed from V and 4 bases from J, the gap between germline ends came to 6 bases. The CDR3 coding sequence is TGTGCCAGCAGTTACAGACAGTACAATGAGCAGTTCTTC. It codes for CASSYRQYNEQFF.

The rearrangement links TRBV28 to TRBJ2-1; D gene unclear. The germline V and J ends were trimmed by 3 bases and 2 bases, with 8 bases remaining between them. CDR1 is MDHEN, CDR2 SYDVKM, per germline. CDR3 length: 14 residues. CDR3 loop: CASSFIPTYNEQFF. In DNA form, the CDR3 reads TGTGCCAGCAGTTTCATCCCTACCTACAATGAGCAGTTCTTC. Based on the CDR3 plus reference TRBV28 and TRBJ2-1, the full variable domain is DVKVTQSSRYLVKRTGEKVFLECVQDMDHENMFWYRQDPGLGLRLIYFSYDVKMKEKGDIPEGYSVSREKKERFSLILESASTNQTSMYLCASSFIPTYNEQFFGPGTRLTVL.

The chain joins TRBV5-4 to TRBJ1-2, with 8 nucleotides matching TRBD1. V was clipped by 4 bases and J by 4 bases; unmatched bases: 12. The CDR3 is 16 amino acids. Germline-derived CDR1 and CDR2 are SGHNT and YYREEE (reference sequence). This CDR3 reads CASSGLGQGGGYGYTF. The CDR3 region has the DNA TGTGCCAGCAGCGGACTCGGACAGGGAGGAGGCTATGGCTACACCTTC.